Below, one T cell receptor beta chain is given with its context. What it binds is unknown. Germline V gene sequence: CDR1 SGHAT, CDR2 FQNNGV. There are 15 residues in the CDR3. This record comes from a study of monozygotic twins with inflammatory bowel disease. Study results and limitations: Compared with healthy twins, IBD patients shared fewer clonotypes with others, especially with disease activity. Discrimination among different T cell subtypes was not achievable.

Per donor, approximately 2.3 ml of blood was collected and frozen. Every TCR library consumed roughly 4,000 ng of total RNA. From its re-call of the 5' RACE reads, TCRdb lists each CDR3 protein once, without DNA. This sample carries hundreds of thousands of distinct CDR3 sequences, with 2% to 2.5% going to the ten biggest clones. The sequencing sample was made of blood. The TCR was taken from a human donor with ulcerative colitis or Crohn's disease, or a healthy co-twin of an affected twin (not recorded which). The chain employs TRBV11-2 and TRBJ1-2; as DNA is missing, the TRBD1 call by TCRdb cannot be tested. CDR3 sequence: CASSSEDRGTHGYTF.